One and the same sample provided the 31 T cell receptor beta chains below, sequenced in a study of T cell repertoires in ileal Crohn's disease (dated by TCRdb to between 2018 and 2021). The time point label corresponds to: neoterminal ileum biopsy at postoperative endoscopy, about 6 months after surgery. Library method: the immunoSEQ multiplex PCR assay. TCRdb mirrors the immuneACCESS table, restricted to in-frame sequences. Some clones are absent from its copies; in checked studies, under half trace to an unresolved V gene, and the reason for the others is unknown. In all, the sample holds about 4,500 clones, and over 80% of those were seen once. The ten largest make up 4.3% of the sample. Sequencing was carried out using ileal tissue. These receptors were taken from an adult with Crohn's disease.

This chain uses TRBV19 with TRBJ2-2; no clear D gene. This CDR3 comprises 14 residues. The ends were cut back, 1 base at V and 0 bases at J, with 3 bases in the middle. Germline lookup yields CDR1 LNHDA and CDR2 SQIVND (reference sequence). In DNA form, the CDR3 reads TGTGCCAGTAGTATAGCCTCGAACACCGGGGAGCTGTTTTTT. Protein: CASSIASNTGELFF.

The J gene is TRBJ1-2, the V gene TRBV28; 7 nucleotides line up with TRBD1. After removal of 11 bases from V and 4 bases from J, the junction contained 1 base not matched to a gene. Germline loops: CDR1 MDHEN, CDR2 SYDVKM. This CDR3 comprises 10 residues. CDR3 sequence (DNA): TGTGCCGGACAGGCCTATGGCTACACCTTC. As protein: CAGQAYGYTF.

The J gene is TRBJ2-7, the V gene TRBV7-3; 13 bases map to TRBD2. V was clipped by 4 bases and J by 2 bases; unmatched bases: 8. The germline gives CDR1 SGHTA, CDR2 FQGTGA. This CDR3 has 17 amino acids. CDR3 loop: CASSSGRTSGRAYEQYF. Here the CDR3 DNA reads TGTGCCAGCAGCTCCGGACGAACTAGCGGGAGGGCCTACGAGCAGTACTTC.

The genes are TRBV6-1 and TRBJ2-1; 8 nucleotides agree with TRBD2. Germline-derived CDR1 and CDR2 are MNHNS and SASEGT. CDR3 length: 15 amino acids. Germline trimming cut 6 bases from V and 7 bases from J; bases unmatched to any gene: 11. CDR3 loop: CASRPGGSGENEQFF. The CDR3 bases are TGTGCCAGCAGGCCGGGGGGGTCGGGGGAGAATGAGCAGTTCTTC.

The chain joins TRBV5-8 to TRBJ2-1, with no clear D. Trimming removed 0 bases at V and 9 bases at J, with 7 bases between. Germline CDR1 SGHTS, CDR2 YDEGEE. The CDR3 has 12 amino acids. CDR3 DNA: TGTGCCAGCAGCTTGGGGTCACCTGAGCAGTTCTTC. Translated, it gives CASSLGSPEQFF.

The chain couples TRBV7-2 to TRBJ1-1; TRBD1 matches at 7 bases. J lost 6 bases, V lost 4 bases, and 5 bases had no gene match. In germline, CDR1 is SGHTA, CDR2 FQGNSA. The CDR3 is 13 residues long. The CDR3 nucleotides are TGTGCCAGCAGCTCCGAGGGGGCGGCTGAAGCTTTCTTT. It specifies CASSSEGAAEAFF.

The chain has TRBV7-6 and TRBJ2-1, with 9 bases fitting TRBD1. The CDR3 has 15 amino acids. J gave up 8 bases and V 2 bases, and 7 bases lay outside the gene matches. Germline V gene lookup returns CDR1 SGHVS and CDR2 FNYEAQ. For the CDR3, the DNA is TGTGCCAGCAGCTTATCCCCGACAGGGGGTGATGAGCAGTTCTTC. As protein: CASSLSPTGGDEQFF.

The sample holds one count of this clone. The CDR3 nucleotides read TGTGCCAGCAGCCCGGACTGGGCGAACACTGAAGCTTTCTTT. It specifies CASSPDWANTEAFF. The chain carries TRBV5-4 and TRBJ1-1, with D unresolved. V was shortened by 4 bases and J by 1 base, with 11 bases between the two germline ends. Germline V CDR1 and CDR2: SGHNT, YYREEE (reference sequence). There are 14 residues in the CDR3.

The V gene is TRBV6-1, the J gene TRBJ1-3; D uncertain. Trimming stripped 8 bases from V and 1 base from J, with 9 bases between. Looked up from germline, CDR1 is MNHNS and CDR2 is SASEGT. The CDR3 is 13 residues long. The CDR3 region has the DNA TGTGCCAGCTCGAGTCCGTCTGGAAACACCATATATTTT. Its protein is CASSSPSGNTIYF.

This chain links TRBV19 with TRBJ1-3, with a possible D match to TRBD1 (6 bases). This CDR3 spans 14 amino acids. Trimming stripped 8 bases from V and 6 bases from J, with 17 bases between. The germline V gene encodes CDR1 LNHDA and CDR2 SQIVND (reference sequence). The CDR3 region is CASRTKGGSNTIYF. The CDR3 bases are TGTGCCAGTCGGACCAAGGGGGGTTCAAACACCATATATTTT.

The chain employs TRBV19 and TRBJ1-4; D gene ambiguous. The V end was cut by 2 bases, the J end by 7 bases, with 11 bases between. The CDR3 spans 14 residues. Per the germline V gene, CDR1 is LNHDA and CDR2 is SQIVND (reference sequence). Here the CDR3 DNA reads TGTGCCAGTAGTATACTTTCAGCCCCTGAAAAACTGTTTTTT. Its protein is CASSILSAPEKLFF. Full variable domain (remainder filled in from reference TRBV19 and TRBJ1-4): DGGITQSPKYLFRKEGQNVTLSCEQNLNHDAMYWYRQDPGQGLRLIYYSQIVNDFQKGDIAEGYSVSREKKESFPLTVTSAQKNPTAFYLCASSILSAPEKLFFGSGTQLSVL.

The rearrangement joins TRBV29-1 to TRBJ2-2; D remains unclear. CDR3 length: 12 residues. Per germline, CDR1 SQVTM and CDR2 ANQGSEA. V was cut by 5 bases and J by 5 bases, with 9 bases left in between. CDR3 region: CSVITWTGELFF. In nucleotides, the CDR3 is TGCAGCGTTATAACTTGGACCGGGGAGCTGTTTTTT.

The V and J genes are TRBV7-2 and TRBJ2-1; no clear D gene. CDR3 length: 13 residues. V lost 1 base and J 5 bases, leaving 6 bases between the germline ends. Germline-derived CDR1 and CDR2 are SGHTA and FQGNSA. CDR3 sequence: CASSLVRHNEQFF. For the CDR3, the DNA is TGTGCCAGCAGCTTAGTCAGGCACAATGAGCAGTTCTTC.

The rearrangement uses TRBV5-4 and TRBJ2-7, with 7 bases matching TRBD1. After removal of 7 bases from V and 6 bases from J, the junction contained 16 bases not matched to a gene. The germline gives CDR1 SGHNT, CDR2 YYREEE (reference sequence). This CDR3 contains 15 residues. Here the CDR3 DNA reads TGTGCCAGCTCGGACAGGCCTGCCCTGGGGGCCGAGCAGTACTTC. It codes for CASSDRPALGAEQYF.

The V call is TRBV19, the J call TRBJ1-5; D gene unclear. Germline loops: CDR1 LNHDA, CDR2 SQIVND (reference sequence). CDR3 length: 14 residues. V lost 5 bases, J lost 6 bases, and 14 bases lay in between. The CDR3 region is CASSSPETSQPQHF. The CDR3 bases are TGTGCCAGTAGTTCACCGGAGACAAGTCAGCCCCAGCATTTT.

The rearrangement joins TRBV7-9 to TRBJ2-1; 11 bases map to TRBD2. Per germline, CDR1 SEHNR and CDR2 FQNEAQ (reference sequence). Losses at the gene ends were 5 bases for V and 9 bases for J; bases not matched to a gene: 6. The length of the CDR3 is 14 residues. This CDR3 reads CASSLLAGDSEQFF. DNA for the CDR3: TGTGCCAGCAGCCTACTAGCGGGAGATAGTGAGCAGTTCTTC.

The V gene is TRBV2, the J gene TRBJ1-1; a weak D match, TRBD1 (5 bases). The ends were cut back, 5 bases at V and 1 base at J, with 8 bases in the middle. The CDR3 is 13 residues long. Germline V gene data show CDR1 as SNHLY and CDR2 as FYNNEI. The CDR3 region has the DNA TGTGCCAGCAGTCCAGGGCGGAACACTGAAGCTTTCTTT. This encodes CASSPGRNTEAFF.

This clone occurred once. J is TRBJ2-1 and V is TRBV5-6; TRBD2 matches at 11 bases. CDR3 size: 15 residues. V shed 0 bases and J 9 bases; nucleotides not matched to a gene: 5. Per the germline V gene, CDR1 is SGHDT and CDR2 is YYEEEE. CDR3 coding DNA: TGTGCCAGCAGCTTGGAACTAGCGGGAGTCATTGAGCAGTTCTTC. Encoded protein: CASSLELAGVIEQFF.

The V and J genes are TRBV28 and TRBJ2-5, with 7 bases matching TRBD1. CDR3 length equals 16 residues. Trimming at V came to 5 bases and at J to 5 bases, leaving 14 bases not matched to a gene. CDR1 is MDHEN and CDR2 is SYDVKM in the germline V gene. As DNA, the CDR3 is TGTGCCAGCAGTACCCAACTGACAGGGCGAGGGGAGACCCAGTACTTC. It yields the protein CASSTQLTGRGETQYF.

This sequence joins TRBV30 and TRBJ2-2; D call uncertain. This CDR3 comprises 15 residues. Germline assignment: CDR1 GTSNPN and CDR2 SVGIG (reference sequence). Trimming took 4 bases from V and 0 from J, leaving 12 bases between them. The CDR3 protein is CAWKNYASNTGELFF. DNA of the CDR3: TGTGCCTGGAAGAACTACGCCTCGAACACCGGGGAGCTGTTTTTT.

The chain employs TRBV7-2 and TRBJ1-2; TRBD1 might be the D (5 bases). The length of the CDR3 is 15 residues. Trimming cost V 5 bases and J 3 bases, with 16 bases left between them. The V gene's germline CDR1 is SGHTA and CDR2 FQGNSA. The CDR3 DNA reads TGTGCCAGCAGCCCAAATGGGGCCCAGGACTATGGCTACACCTTC. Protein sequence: CASSPNGAQDYGYTF.

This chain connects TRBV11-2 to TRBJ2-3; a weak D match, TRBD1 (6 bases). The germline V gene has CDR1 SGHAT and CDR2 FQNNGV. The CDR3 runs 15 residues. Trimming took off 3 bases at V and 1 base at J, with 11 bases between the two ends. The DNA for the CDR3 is TGTGCCAGCAGCTTCCAGGACAGCCGCACAGATACGCAGTATTTT. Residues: CASSFQDSRTDTQYF. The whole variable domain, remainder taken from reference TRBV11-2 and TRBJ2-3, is EAGVAQSPRYKIIEKRQSVAFWCNPISGHATLYWYQQILGQGPKLLIQFQNNGVVDDSQLPKDRFSAERLKGVDSTLKIQPAKLEDSAVYLCASSFQDSRTDTQYFGPGTRLTVL.

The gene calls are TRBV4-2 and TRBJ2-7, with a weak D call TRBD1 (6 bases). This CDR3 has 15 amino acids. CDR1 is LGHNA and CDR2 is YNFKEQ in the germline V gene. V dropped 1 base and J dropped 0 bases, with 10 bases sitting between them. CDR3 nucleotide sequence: TGTGCCAGCAGCCAAGGTCAGGACAGCTCCTACGAGCAGTACTTC. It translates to CASSQGQDSSYEQYF.

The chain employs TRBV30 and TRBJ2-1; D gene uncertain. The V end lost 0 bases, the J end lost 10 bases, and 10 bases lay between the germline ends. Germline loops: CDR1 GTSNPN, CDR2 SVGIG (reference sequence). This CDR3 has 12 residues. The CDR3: CAWSVASSEQFF. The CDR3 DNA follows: TGTGCCTGGAGTGTGGCCAGTTCGGAGCAGTTCTTC.

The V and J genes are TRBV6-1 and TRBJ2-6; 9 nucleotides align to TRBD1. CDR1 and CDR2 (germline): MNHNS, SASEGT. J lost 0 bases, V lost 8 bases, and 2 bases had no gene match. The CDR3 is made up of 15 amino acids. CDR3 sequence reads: CASAQGASGANVLTF. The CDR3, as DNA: TGTGCCAGCGCACAGGGGGCCTCTGGGGCCAACGTCCTGACTTTC.

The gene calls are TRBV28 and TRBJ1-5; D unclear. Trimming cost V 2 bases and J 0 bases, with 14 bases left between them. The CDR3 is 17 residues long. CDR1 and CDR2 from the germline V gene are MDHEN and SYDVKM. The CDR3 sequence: CASSLMAQQYSNQPQHF. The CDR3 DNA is TGTGCCAGCAGTTTAATGGCACAGCAATATAGCAATCAGCCCCAGCATTTT.

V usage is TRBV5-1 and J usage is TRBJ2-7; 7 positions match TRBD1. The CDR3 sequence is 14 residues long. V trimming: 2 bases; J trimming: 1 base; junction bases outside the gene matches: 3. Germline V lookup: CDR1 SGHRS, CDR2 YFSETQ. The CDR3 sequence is CASSFGGQSYEQYF. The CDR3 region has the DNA TGCGCCAGCAGCTTTGGGGGACAGTCCTACGAGCAGTACTTC. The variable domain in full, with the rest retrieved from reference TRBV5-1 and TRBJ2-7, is KAGVTQTPRYLIKTRGQQVTLSCSPISGHRSVSWYQQTPGQGLQFLFEYFSETQRNKGNFPGRFSGRQFSNSRSEMNVSTLELGDSALYLCASSFGGQSYEQYFGPGTRLTVT.

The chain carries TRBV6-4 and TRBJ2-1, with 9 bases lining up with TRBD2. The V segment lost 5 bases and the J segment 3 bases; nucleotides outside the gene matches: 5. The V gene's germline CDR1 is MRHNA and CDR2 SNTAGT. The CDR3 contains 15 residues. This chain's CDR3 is CASSHLAGDYNEQFF. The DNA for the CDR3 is TGTGCCAGCAGTCATTTAGCGGGAGACTACAATGAGCAGTTCTTC.

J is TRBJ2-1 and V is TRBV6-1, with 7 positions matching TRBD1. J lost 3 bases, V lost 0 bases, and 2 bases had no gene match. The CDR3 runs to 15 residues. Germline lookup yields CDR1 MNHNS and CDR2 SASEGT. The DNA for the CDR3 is TGTGCCAGCAGTGAAGCAGCAGGGGGCTACAATGAGCAGTTCTTC. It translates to CASSEAAGGYNEQFF.

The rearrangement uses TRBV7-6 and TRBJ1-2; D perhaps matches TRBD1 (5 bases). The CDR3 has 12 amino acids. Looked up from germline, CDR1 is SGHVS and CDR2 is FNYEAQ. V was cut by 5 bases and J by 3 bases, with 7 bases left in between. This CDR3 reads CASSGGDYGYTF. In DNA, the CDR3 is TGTGCCAGCAGCGGGGGGGACTATGGCTACACCTTC.

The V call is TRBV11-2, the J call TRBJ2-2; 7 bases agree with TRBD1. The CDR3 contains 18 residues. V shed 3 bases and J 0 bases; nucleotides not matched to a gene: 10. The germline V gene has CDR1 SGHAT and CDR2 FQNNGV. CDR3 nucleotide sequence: TGTGCCAGCAGCTTCCCACAGGGGACCAACGCGAACACCGGGGAGCTGTTTTTT. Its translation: CASSFPQGTNANTGELFF.